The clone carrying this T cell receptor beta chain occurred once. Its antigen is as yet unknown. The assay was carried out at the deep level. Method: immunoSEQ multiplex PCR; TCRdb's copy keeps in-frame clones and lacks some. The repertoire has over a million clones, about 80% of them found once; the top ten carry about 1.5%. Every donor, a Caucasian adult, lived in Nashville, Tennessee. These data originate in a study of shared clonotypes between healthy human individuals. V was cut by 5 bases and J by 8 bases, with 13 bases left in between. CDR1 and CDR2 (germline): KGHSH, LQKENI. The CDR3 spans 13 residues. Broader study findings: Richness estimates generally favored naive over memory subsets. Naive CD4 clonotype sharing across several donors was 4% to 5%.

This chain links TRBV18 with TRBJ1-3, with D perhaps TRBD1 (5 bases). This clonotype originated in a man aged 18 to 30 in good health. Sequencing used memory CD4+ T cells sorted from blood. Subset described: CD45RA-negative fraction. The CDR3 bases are TGTGCCAGCTCATGGCGCGGGGCGGACACCATATATTTT. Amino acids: CASSWRGADTIYF.